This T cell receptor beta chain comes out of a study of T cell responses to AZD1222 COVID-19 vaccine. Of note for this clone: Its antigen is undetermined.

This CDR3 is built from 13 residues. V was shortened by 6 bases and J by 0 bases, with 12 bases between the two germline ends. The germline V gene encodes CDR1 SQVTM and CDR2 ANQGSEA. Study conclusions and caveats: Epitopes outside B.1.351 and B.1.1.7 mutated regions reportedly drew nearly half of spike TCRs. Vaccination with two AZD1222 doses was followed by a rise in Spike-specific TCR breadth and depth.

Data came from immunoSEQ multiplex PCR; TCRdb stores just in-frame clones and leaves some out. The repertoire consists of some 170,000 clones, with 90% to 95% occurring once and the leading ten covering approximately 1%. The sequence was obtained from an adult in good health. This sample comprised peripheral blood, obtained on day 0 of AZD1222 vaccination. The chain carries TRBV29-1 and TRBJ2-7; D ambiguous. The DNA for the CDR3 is TGCAGCGTATCTACGGTAAGCTCCTACGAGCAGTACTTC. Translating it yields CSVSTVSSYEQYF.